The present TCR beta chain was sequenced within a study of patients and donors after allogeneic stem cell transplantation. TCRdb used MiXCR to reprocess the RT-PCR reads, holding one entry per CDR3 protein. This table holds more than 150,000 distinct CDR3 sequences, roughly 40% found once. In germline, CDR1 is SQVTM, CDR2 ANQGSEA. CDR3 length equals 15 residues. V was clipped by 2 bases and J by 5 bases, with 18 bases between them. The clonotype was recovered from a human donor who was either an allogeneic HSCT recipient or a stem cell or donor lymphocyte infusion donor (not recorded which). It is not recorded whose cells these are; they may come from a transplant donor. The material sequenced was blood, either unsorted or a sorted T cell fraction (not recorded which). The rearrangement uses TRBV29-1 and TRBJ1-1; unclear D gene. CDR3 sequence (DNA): TGCAGCGTTGAACCGGGAGTAAGCGTGGGGACTGAAGCTTTCTTT. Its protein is CSVEPGVSVGTEAFF.